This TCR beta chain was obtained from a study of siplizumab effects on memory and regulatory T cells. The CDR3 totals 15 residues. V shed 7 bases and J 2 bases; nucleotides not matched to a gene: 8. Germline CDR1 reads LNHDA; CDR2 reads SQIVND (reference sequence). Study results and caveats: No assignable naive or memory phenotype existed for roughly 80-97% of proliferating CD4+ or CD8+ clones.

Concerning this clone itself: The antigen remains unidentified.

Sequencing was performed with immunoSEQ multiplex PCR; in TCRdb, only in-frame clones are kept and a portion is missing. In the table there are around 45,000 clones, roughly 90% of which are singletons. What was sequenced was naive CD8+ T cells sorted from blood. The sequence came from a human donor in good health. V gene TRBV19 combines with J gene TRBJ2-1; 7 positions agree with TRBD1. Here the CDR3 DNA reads TGTGCCAGTAAAGTCTCGACAGGGCCCTACAATGAGCAGTTCTTC. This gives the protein CASKVSTGPYNEQFF.